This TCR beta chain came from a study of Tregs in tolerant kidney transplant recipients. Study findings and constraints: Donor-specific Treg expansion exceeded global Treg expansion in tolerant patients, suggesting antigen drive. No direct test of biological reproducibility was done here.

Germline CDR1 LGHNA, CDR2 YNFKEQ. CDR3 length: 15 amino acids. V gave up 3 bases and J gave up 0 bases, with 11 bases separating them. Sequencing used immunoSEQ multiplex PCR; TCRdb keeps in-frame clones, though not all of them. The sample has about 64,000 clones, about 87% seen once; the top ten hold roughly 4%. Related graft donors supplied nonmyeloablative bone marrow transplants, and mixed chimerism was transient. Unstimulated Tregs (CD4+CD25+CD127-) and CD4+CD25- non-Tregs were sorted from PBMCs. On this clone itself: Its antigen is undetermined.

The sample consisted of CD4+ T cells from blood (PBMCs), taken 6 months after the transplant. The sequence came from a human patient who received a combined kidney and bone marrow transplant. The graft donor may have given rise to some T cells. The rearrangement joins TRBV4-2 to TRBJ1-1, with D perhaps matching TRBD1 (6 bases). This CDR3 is CASSQEQGMNTEAFF. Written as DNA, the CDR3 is TGTGCCAGCAGCCAGGAACAGGGCATGAACACTGAAGCTTTCTTT.